The 28 T cell receptor beta chains given below trace back to one sample, sequenced in a study of blood T cell repertoires in COVID-19. Profiling relied on immunoSEQ multiplex PCR, and the TCRdb table lists in-frame clones only, not all of them. This sample has approximately 300,000 clones; over 80% occur once, and the top ten carry over 5%. Sequencing was carried out using peripheral blood. Receptors were obtained from a woman aged 45-65 years with COVID-19, enrolled during active disease.

This clone was seen just once. The chain combines TRBV7-8 with TRBJ2-7; 10 bases map to TRBD2. After removal of 8 bases from V and 4 bases from J, the junction contained 8 bases not matched to a gene. Germline loops: CDR1 SGHVS, CDR2 FQNEAQ. The CDR3 covers 14 residues. In DNA form, the CDR3 reads TGTGCCAGCTGTCAGCGGGAGGGCCATTACGAGCAGTACTTC. Amino acid sequence: CASCQREGHYEQYF.

As to this clone: Other DNA sequences within the sample encode an identical CDR3. The V and J genes are TRBV4-2 and TRBJ2-3; TRBD1 might be the D (6 bases). Trimming removed 0 bases from V and 0 bases from J, with 10 bases in between. Per the germline V gene, CDR1 is LGHNA and CDR2 is YNFKEQ. CDR3 length: 16 amino acids. DNA for the CDR3: TGTGCCAGCAGCCAAGAAGGGGGTGGGAGCACAGATACGCAGTATTTT. It encodes CASSQEGGGSTDTQYF.

This chain uses TRBV3-1 (or the pseudogene TRBV3-2) with TRBJ2-4; TRBD2 matches at 8 bases. This CDR3 is 14 amino acids long. After removal of 2 bases from V and 9 bases from J, the junction contained 6 bases not matched to a gene. CDR1 LGHDT and CDR2 YNNKEL come from the germline V gene (reference sequence). CDR3 DNA: TGTGCCAGCAGCCAACCAGGGACTAGTAGCATTCAGTACTTC. Translation gives CASSQPGTSSIQYF.

This rearrangement joins TRBV4-2 to TRBJ2-1; D is perhaps TRBD2 (7 bases). Germline loops: CDR1 LGHNA, CDR2 YNFKEQ. Trimming shortened V by 0 bases and J by 0 bases, and 18 bases separated the two germline ends. The CDR3 loop spans 19 amino acids. CDR3 bases: TGTGCCAGCAGCCAAGATCCAATGGGGGGCGGGAGCTCCTACAATGAGCAGTTCTTC. It codes for CASSQDPMGGGSSYNEQFF.

The chain employs TRBV19 and TRBJ1-4, with TRBD1 as a possible D gene (6 bases). Per germline, CDR1 LNHDA and CDR2 SQIVND (reference sequence). This CDR3 has 17 amino acids. V lost 4 bases, J lost 5 bases, and 20 bases lay in between. The CDR3 region has the DNA TGTGCCAGTAGTACCGGAATCCAGGGGATACTGAATGAAAAACTGTTTTTT. Its translation: CASSTGIQGILNEKLFF.

V gene TRBV5-5 combines with J gene TRBJ1-2, with 7 bases matching TRBD1. V shed 4 bases and J 7 bases; nucleotides not matched to a gene: 7. Germline-derived CDR1 and CDR2 are SGHKS and YYEKEE (reference sequence). This CDR3 region has 13 residues. The CDR3: CASSTSTGTGYTF. In nucleotides, the CDR3 is TGTGCCAGCAGCACTTCGACAGGGACTGGCTACACCTTC.

The rearrangement links TRBV7-6 to TRBJ2-5; weak D call: TRBD2 (6 bases). The germline gives CDR1 SGHVS, CDR2 FNYEAQ. The V and J ends lost 6 bases and 1 base respectively, with 18 bases between them. The CDR3 loop spans 16 amino acids. CDR3 DNA: TGTGCCAGCAGTTCTTGGGTCGCTAGCGTCCAAGAGACCCAGTACTTC. Its translation: CASSSWVASVQETQYF. Together with reference TRBV7-6 and TRBJ2-5, the CDR3 gives the full variable domain: GAGVSQSPRYKVTKRGQDVALRCDPISGHVSLYWYRQALGQGPEFLTYFNYEAQQDKSGLPNDRFSAERPEGSISTLTIQRTEQRDSAMYRCASSSWVASVQETQYFGPGTRLLVL.

The chain combines TRBV5-1 with TRBJ2-1, with TRBD2 matching over 8 bases. The V and J ends lost 0 bases and 4 bases, in that order; junction bases with no gene match: 3. The CDR3 contains 15 residues. Per germline, CDR1 SGHRS and CDR2 YFSETQ. The chain's CDR3 is CASSLGLAQYNEQFF. Written as DNA, the CDR3 is TGCGCCAGCAGCTTGGGACTAGCGCAATACAATGAGCAGTTCTTC.

The chain is built from TRBV24-1 and TRBJ1-5, with TRBD1 matching over 8 bases. The junction had 5 bases not matched to a gene; V was cut back by 6 bases and J by 5 bases. In germline, CDR1 is KGHDR, CDR2 SFDVKD. The CDR3 extends over 14 amino acids. The CDR3 DNA follows: TGTGCCACCAGTCCCAGGGGGCTCGATCAGCCCCAGCATTTT. Protein sequence: CATSPRGLDQPQHF.

This chain uses TRBV3-1 (or the pseudogene TRBV3-2) with TRBJ1-3; the match to TRBD1 covers 7 bases. The junction had 2 bases not matched to a gene; V was cut back by 1 base and J by 2 bases. The CDR3 totals 15 residues. Germline V gives CDR1 LGHDT, CDR2 YNNKEL (reference sequence). The CDR3 protein is CASSQGQGAGNTIYF. CDR3 DNA: TGTGCCAGCAGCCAAGGGCAGGGGGCTGGAAACACCATATATTTT.

The V call is TRBV27, the J call TRBJ2-1; D may be TRBD2 (7 bases). Trimming took off 5 bases at V and 8 bases at J, with 10 bases between the two ends. CDR1 and CDR2 from the germline V gene are MNHEY and SMNVEV (reference sequence). The CDR3 has 12 residues. CDR3 region: CASSGGADEQFF. The DNA of the CDR3 is TGTGCCAGCAGTGGGGGGGCGGATGAGCAGTTCTTC.

V usage is TRBV3-1 (or the pseudogene TRBV3-2) and J usage is TRBJ2-7, with 10 bases lining up with TRBD1. The germline V gene encodes CDR1 LGHDT and CDR2 YNNKEL (reference sequence). J gave up 6 bases and V 8 bases, and 16 bases lay outside the gene matches. The CDR3 runs to 16 residues. CDR3 sequence (DNA): TGTGCCAGCGCCCTAAGTACGGGGACAGGGGTCCGCGAGCAGTACTTC. Its protein is CASALSTGTGVREQYF.

The chain couples TRBV5-1 to TRBJ1-5; TRBD1 matches at 7 bases. The CDR3 is 20 residues long. CDR1 and CDR2 from the germline V gene are SGHRS and YFSETQ. The J segment lost 1 base and the V segment lost 0 bases, leaving 16 bases of the junction unmatched. CDR3 region: CASSLATGSRPRNSNQPQHF. In nucleotides, the CDR3 is TGCGCCAGCAGCTTGGCGACAGGGTCGCGCCCCAGGAACAGCAATCAGCCCCAGCATTTT. The full variable domain, its missing parts supplied by reference TRBV5-1 and TRBJ1-5, is KAGVTQTPRYLIKTRGQQVTLSCSPISGHRSVSWYQQTPGQGLQFLFEYFSETQRNKGNFPGRFSGRQFSNSRSEMNVSTLELGDSALYLCASSLATGSRPRNSNQPQHFGDGTRLSIL.

The chain couples TRBV3-1 (or the pseudogene TRBV3-2) to TRBJ2-1, with a weak D call TRBD2 (6 bases). The ends were cut back, 1 base at V and 8 bases at J, with 15 bases in the middle. CDR3 length: 15 amino acids. Germline CDR1 and CDR2: LGHDT and YNNKEL (reference sequence). The CDR3 sequence is CASSQAWEARDEQFF. CDR3 in DNA: TGTGCCAGCAGCCAAGCGTGGGAGGCGAGGGATGAGCAGTTCTTC.

V gene TRBV5-1 combines with J gene TRBJ2-6; 10 positions agree with TRBD1. Trimming at V came to 7 bases and at J to 0 bases, leaving 4 bases not matched to a gene. In germline, CDR1 is SGHRS, CDR2 YFSETQ. This CDR3 spans 16 amino acids. The CDR3 region has the DNA TGCGCCAGCGGACAGGGGGGAAGCTCTGGGGCCAACGTCCTGACTTTC. It specifies CASGQGGSSGANVLTF. The complete variable domain, with remaining parts taken from reference TRBV5-1 and TRBJ2-6, reads KAGVTQTPRYLIKTRGQQVTLSCSPISGHRSVSWYQQTPGQGLQFLFEYFSETQRNKGNFPGRFSGRQFSNSRSEMNVSTLELGDSALYLCASGQGGSSGANVLTFGAGSRLTVL.

The chain employs TRBV10-3 and TRBJ2-7; D possibly corresponds to TRBD1 (6 bases). Trimming left V 4 bases short and J 2 bases short, with 12 bases between. The CDR3 runs to 14 residues. The V gene's germline CDR1 is ENHRY and CDR2 SYGVKD. The CDR3 DNA follows: TGTGCCATCAGTGGGACAGCTCAAGCCTACGAGCAGTACTTC. Amino acids: CAISGTAQAYEQYF.

This clone has a single count. V gene TRBV5-1 combines with J gene TRBJ2-7, with D tentatively TRBD2 (6 bases). Per germline, CDR1 SGHRS and CDR2 YFSETQ. The CDR3 length is 16 residues. V lost 4 bases and J 2 bases, leaving 19 bases between the germline ends. CDR3 sequence (DNA): TGCGCCAGCAGCCCGAATCGCGGACTACGCGCCTACGAGCAGTACTTC. It translates to CASSPNRGLRAYEQYF.

This clone was seen only once. J is TRBJ2-5 and V is TRBV4-1; a possible D gene is TRBD2 (7 bases). Trimming removed 1 base at V and 4 bases at J, with 25 bases between. There are 19 residues in the CDR3. Per the germline V gene, CDR1 is MGHRA and CDR2 is YSYEKL. CDR3 region: CASSQGPVGLGGQRETQYF. The CDR3 DNA is TGCGCCAGCAGCCAAGGCCCTGTGGGCCTGGGGGGGCAGAGAGAGACCCAGTACTTC.

The chain has TRBV7-2 and TRBJ2-2, with D possibly TRBD1 on 5 matching bases. Germline assignment: CDR1 SGHTA and CDR2 FQGNSA. Trimming removed 1 base at V and 6 bases at J, with 6 bases between. This CDR3 is 13 amino acids long. The DNA for the CDR3 is TGTGCCAGCAGCTTAGTAGGGGCCGGGGAGCTGTTTTTT. The encoded protein is CASSLVGAGELFF.

This chain connects TRBV11-2 to TRBJ2-7; 9 nucleotides match TRBD2. J was trimmed by 2 bases and V by 5 bases; bases with no gene match: 4. Germline assignment: CDR1 SGHAT and CDR2 FQNNGV. CDR3 length equals 14 residues. The CDR3 protein is CASSRRGRAYEQYF. The CDR3 DNA is TGTGCCAGCAGCCGGCGCGGGAGGGCCTACGAGCAGTACTTC.

The chain carries TRBV5-1 and TRBJ2-7; the match to TRBD1 covers 7 bases. The V segment lost 0 bases and the J segment 0 bases; nucleotides outside the gene matches: 3. Looked up from germline, CDR1 is SGHRS and CDR2 is YFSETQ. This CDR3 spans 15 amino acids. This CDR3 is CASSLAGTASYEQYF. DNA for the CDR3: TGCGCCAGCAGCTTGGCCGGGACAGCCTCCTACGAGCAGTACTTC. The full variable domain, completed using reference TRBV5-1 and TRBJ2-7, is KAGVTQTPRYLIKTRGQQVTLSCSPISGHRSVSWYQQTPGQGLQFLFEYFSETQRNKGNFPGRFSGRQFSNSRSEMNVSTLELGDSALYLCASSLAGTASYEQYFGPGTRLTVT.

This sequence joins TRBV3-1 (or the pseudogene TRBV3-2) and TRBJ1-1; D perhaps matches TRBD1 (6 bases). Trimming shortened V by 3 bases and J by 1 base, and 12 bases separated the two germline ends. This CDR3 comprises 15 residues. Germline lookup yields CDR1 LGHDT and CDR2 YNNKEL (reference sequence). This chain's CDR3 is CASSQGTGWNTEAFF. In nucleotides, the CDR3 is TGTGCCAGCAGCCAGGGAACAGGGTGGAACACTGAAGCTTTCTTT.

The chain has TRBV27 and TRBJ2-1, with D possibly being TRBD1 (5 bases). Germline CDR1 and CDR2: MNHEY and SMNVEV (reference sequence). The CDR3 extends over 18 amino acids. Trimming stripped 6 bases from V and 0 bases from J, with 21 bases between. CDR3 DNA sequence: TGTGCCAGCAGCGCCCCCTGGCAAGGGGTTCTCTCCTACAATGAGCAGTTCTTC. This encodes CASSAPWQGVLSYNEQFF.

In nucleotides, the CDR3 is TGTGCCAGCAGCCGCATCGCGGGAGCCTACGAGCAGTACTTC. Residues: CASSRIAGAYEQYF. V gene TRBV7-8 combines with J gene TRBJ2-7, with 7 positions matching TRBD2. In germline, CDR1 is SGHVS, CDR2 FQNEAQ. V lost 5 bases to trimming and J lost 2 bases; unmatched junction nucleotides: 6. The CDR3 has 14 amino acids.

On this clone: Other DNA sequences in the sample encode the same CDR3. CDR3 loop: CASSLGLAGTGELFF. The CDR3 DNA follows: TGTGCCAGCAGCTTAGGACTAGCGGGAACCGGGGAGCTGTTTTTT. The chain has TRBV7-9 and TRBJ2-2; TRBD2 matches 11 bases. The CDR3 totals 15 residues. CDR1 is SEHNR, CDR2 FQNEAQ, per germline (reference sequence). Unmatched junction bases numbered 0, after V lost 1 base and J lost 5 bases. Together with reference TRBV7-9 and TRBJ2-2, the CDR3 gives the full variable domain: DTGVSQNPRHKITKRGQNVTFRCDPISEHNRLYWYRQTLGQGPEFLTYFQNEAQLEKSRLLSDRFSAERPKGSFSTLEIQRTEQGDSAMYLCASSLGLAGTGELFFGEGSRLTVL.

The sample holds one count of this clone. The chain combines TRBV7-9 with TRBJ2-3; no definite D call. Germline values: CDR1 SEHNR, CDR2 FQNEAQ (reference sequence). This CDR3 comprises 12 residues. With 1 base removed from V and 6 bases from J, the gap between germline ends came to 5 bases. For the CDR3, the DNA is TGTGCCAGCAGCTTAGTCGGGGATACGCAGTATTTT. Protein sequence: CASSLVGDTQYF. The whole variable domain, filled in from reference TRBV7-9 and TRBJ2-3, reads DTGVSQNPRHKITKRGQNVTFRCDPISEHNRLYWYRQTLGQGPEFLTYFQNEAQLEKSRLLSDRFSAERPKGSFSTLEIQRTEQGDSAMYLCASSLVGDTQYFGPGTRLTVL.

V usage is TRBV19 and J usage is TRBJ2-1; 10 bases agree with TRBD2. From germline, CDR1 is LNHDA and CDR2 SQIVND (reference sequence). V shed 1 base, J shed 1 base, and the junction held 10 bases outside the gene matches. The CDR3 has 19 amino acids. CDR3 sequence: CASSIAASGSGESYNEQFF. The CDR3 DNA sequence: TGTGCCAGTAGTATAGCTGCTAGCGGGAGTGGTGAGTCCTACAATGAGCAGTTCTTC.

The rearrangement joins TRBV5-4 to TRBJ2-3; 12 positions match TRBD2. The J segment lost 7 bases and the V segment lost 3 bases, leaving 12 bases of the junction unmatched. The CDR3 has 17 residues. CDR1 is SGHNT, CDR2 YYREEE, per germline (reference sequence). The CDR3 region is CASSSGLAGPKANTQYF. The CDR3 DNA reads as TGTGCCAGCAGCTCTGGACTAGCGGGGCCCAAAGCGAATACGCAGTATTTT.